In its sample, the clone carrying this TCR beta chain was seen many times. Amplification yielded TCR beta CDR3 regions, with RNA transcripts as the source. Initially, a first-round RT-PCR of the TCR CDR3 employed the HTBI primer set. TCRdb processed the multiplex PCR reads anew with MiXCR; each CDR3 protein has one entry. The sample yields 400,000 to 500,000 distinct CDR3 sequences, around 13% seen once. Germline CDR1 reads SGHKS; CDR2 reads YYEKEE (reference sequence). V was cut by 0 bases and J by 8 bases, with 13 bases left in between. This CDR3 region has 14 residues. The sample belongs to a study of T cells in Graves' hyperthyroidism and ophthalmopathy.

The chain has TRBV5-5 and TRBJ2-3; D is ambiguous. The sequenced sample was blood. This sequence originates from a woman aged 18-29 years with Graves' hyperthyroidism. The CDR3 DNA reads as TGTGCCAGCAGCTTGGAGCAGAGTTTGGGTACGCAGTATTTT. Its protein product is CASSLEQSLGTQYF.